The 24 T cell receptor beta chains below were found in one sample sequenced in a study of control samples from healthy donors and cancer patients (dated by TCRdb to about 2020). Libraries were made using the immunoSEQ multiplex PCR assay. The clones in this table, taken by TCRdb from immuneACCESS, are in-frame only. Not every clone is retained; where verified, under half of the shortfall comes from an unresolved V gene, and the cause of the rest is unknown. The sample includes roughly 80,000 clones, with roughly 88% observed a single time. The top ten constitute around 5.7% of the sample. The sequencing input was blood. Receptors were obtained from a woman between 45 and 65 years old in good health.

This clone was recorded only once. The chain employs TRBV9 and TRBJ2-3, with a weak D call TRBD2 (6 bases). V lost 4 bases, J lost 5 bases, and 14 bases lay in between. The germline CDR1 and CDR2 sequences are SGDLS and YYNGEE. There are 14 residues in the CDR3. The CDR3 protein is CASSFSGSEDTQYF. In DNA, the CDR3 is TGTGCCAGCAGCTTCAGCGGGTCTGAAGATACGCAGTATTTT.

This clone was picked up one time. The chain carries TRBV5-6 and TRBJ2-7, with a possible D match to TRBD2 (6 bases). The V and J ends lost 2 bases and 0 bases respectively, with 12 bases between them. Germline V gene sequence: CDR1 SGHDT, CDR2 YYEEEE. The CDR3 totals 15 residues. DNA of the CDR3: TGTGCCAGCAGCTTACCGGGGGTTACCTCCTACGAGCAGTACTTC. Protein sequence: CASSLPGVTSYEQYF.

The V gene is TRBV9, the J gene TRBJ1-4; 9 bases map to TRBD1. The CDR3 runs to 15 residues. Germline V gene lookup returns CDR1 SGDLS and CDR2 YYNGEE. V lost 3 bases, J lost 13 bases, and 13 bases stayed unmatched. Here the CDR3 reads CASSGADRGEVRLFF. The CDR3 DNA reads TGTGCCAGCAGCGGGGCGGACAGGGGAGAGGTTCGACTGTTTTTT.

The CDR3 is CASSFRGGNTDTQYF. The DNA of the CDR3 is TGTGCCAGCAGCTTTCGGGGGGGTAACACAGATACGCAGTATTTT. The chain combines TRBV5-4 with TRBJ2-3; 8 bases match TRBD2. J was trimmed by 2 bases and V by 2 bases; bases with no gene match: 4. Germline CDR1 and CDR2: SGHNT and YYREEE (reference sequence). CDR3 length: 15 amino acids.

This clone was counted between two and nine times. The chain has TRBV19 and TRBJ1-2, with TRBD1 as a possible D gene (5 bases). This CDR3 is built from 14 residues. Germline values: CDR1 LNHDA, CDR2 SQIVND (reference sequence). V lost 0 bases and J 5 bases, leaving 10 bases between the germline ends. Here the CDR3 DNA reads TGTGCCAGTAGTATAGATCGTTCAGGGTATGGCTACACCTTC. Its protein product is CASSIDRSGYGYTF.

The chain is built from TRBV11-2 and TRBJ2-1; possibly TRBD1 for D (6 bases). From germline, CDR1 is SGHAT and CDR2 FQNNGV. CDR3 length: 17 amino acids. Trimming cost V 2 bases and J 2 bases, with 16 bases left between them. The CDR3 reads CASSLNGQQIAYNEQFF. CDR3 DNA sequence: TGTGCCAGCAGCTTAAATGGACAGCAAATAGCCTACAATGAGCAGTTCTTC.

The chain carries TRBV19 and TRBJ1-4, with TRBD1 matching 8 bases. The trim removed 4 bases at V and 1 base at J, leaving 5 bases unmatched. CDR3 length: 16 amino acids. CDR1 is LNHDA, CDR2 SQIVND, per germline (reference sequence). The DNA of the CDR3 is TGTGCCAGTAGTAAGGGACAGGCTGGAACTAATGAAAAACTGTTTTTT. Translated: CASSKGQAGTNEKLFF. Using reference TRBV19 and TRBJ1-4 for the parts outside the CDR3, the full variable domain is DGGITQSPKYLFRKEGQNVTLSCEQNLNHDAMYWYRQDPGQGLRLIYYSQIVNDFQKGDIAEGYSVSREKKESFPLTVTSAQKNPTAFYLCASSKGQAGTNEKLFFGSGTQLSVL.

The chain combines TRBV2 with TRBJ2-3; 8 nucleotides match TRBD2. The germline gives CDR1 SNHLY, CDR2 FYNNEI. The CDR3 covers 15 residues. The V gene end was trimmed by 7 bases and the J gene end by 2 bases; junction bases not matched to a gene: 8. The CDR3 nucleotides read TGTGCCAGCACCCTAGCGGGTTCACACACAGATACGCAGTATTTT. Encoded protein: CASTLAGSHTDTQYF.

This clone was detected once. The genes are TRBV6-5 and TRBJ1-5, with 10 bases aligning to TRBD1. CDR1 and CDR2 (germline): MNHEY, SVGAGI. Trimming removed 6 bases from V and 4 bases from J; junction bases left unmatched: 6. The CDR3 totals 15 residues. The CDR3 DNA follows: TGTGCCAGCAGGCTAGACAGGGGGCTTAATCAGCCCCAGCATTTT. This translates into CASRLDRGLNQPQHF.

CDR3 sequence: CASRRTDTQYF. Here the CDR3 DNA reads TGTGCCAGCAGAAGGACAGATACGCAGTATTTT. The V gene is TRBV12-3 or TRBV12-4, the J gene TRBJ2-3; no clear D gene. This CDR3 spans 11 amino acids. The V and J ends lost 6 bases and 3 bases respectively, with 4 bases between them.

This rearrangement joins TRBV2 to TRBJ1-6, with unresolved D. This CDR3 is built from 13 residues. Germline V gene lookup returns CDR1 SNHLY and CDR2 FYNNEI. Trimming took off 5 bases at V and 2 bases at J, with 4 bases between the two ends. The chain's CDR3 is CASSYPYNSPLHF. The CDR3 DNA sequence: TGTGCCAGCAGTTACCCCTATAATTCACCCCTCCACTTT.

This chain joins TRBV5-8 and TRBJ1-5; D not resolved. CDR1 is SGHTS and CDR2 is YDEGEE in the germline V gene. V lost 1 base, J lost 0 bases, and 14 bases lay in between. The CDR3 extends over 17 amino acids. CDR3 coding DNA: TGTGCCAGCAGCTTGCTGGTTGGACCATATAGCAATCAGCCCCAGCATTTT. It specifies CASSLLVGPYSNQPQHF.

The chain carries TRBV5-1 and TRBJ1-4, with D tentatively TRBD1 (5 bases). This CDR3 has 18 amino acids. CDR1 SGHRS and CDR2 YFSETQ come from the germline V gene. Deletions cut 1 base from V and 3 bases from J, with 19 bases between. The CDR3 DNA reads as TGCGCCAGCAGCTTGTTCGGGCAGAACCGGGGCTCTAATGAAAAACTGTTTTTT. Translated, it gives CASSLFGQNRGSNEKLFF. The variable domain in full, completed from reference TRBV5-1 and TRBJ1-4, reads KAGVTQTPRYLIKTRGQQVTLSCSPISGHRSVSWYQQTPGQGLQFLFEYFSETQRNKGNFPGRFSGRQFSNSRSEMNVSTLELGDSALYLCASSLFGQNRGSNEKLFFGSGTQLSVL.

The chain employs TRBV6-5 and TRBJ1-4; the match to TRBD1 covers 10 bases. CDR1 is MNHEY and CDR2 is SVGAGI in the germline V gene. This CDR3 is built from 15 residues. The ends lost 1 base at V and 8 bases at J; junction bases unmatched: 4. The CDR3 reads CASSYWTGGEEKLFF. The CDR3 nucleotides read TGTGCCAGCAGTTACTGGACAGGGGGAGAAGAAAAACTGTTTTTT.

This chain joins TRBV7-9 and TRBJ2-7; 10 bases match TRBD1. CDR3 size: 14 residues. Germline V gene lookup returns CDR1 SEHNR and CDR2 FQNEAQ (reference sequence). V was clipped by 6 bases and J by 0 bases; unmatched bases: 2. In DNA, the CDR3 is TGTGCCAGCAGGGGACAGGGGAGCTCCTACGAGCAGTACTTC. As protein: CASRGQGSSYEQYF.

This clone came up a few times. This chain joins TRBV19 and TRBJ1-4, with D unresolved. Germline V gene sequence: CDR1 LNHDA, CDR2 SQIVND (reference sequence). Trimming removed 5 bases from V and 6 bases from J, with 4 bases in between. The CDR3 extends over 11 amino acids. The CDR3 spells CASSFDEKLFF. CDR3 sequence (DNA): TGTGCCAGTAGTTTTGATGAAAAACTGTTTTTT.

The chain has TRBV5-1 and TRBJ2-3; 11 positions agree with TRBD2. The CDR3 sequence is 20 residues long. V lost 3 bases and J lost 6; bases outside the gene matches: 21. Germline values: CDR1 SGHRS, CDR2 YFSETQ. CDR3 bases: TGCGCCAGCAGCTCTGGCTTCCTCAGTGACCTTAGCGGGGGGGCCGATACGCAGTATTTT. This codes for CASSSGFLSDLSGGADTQYF. Complete variable domain (other parts from reference TRBV5-1 and TRBJ2-3): KAGVTQTPRYLIKTRGQQVTLSCSPISGHRSVSWYQQTPGQGLQFLFEYFSETQRNKGNFPGRFSGRQFSNSRSEMNVSTLELGDSALYLCASSSGFLSDLSGGADTQYFGPGTRLTVL.

This clone was seen once. The chain is built from TRBV7-9 and TRBJ1-2; D perhaps matches TRBD1 (5 bases). Per the germline V gene, CDR1 is SEHNR and CDR2 is FQNEAQ (reference sequence). The V end was cut by 4 bases, the J end by 6 bases, with 15 bases between. This CDR3 region has 14 residues. The CDR3 DNA reads TGTGCCAGCAGCTGGGGGGACGGTAAAGATGGCTACACCTTC. Residues: CASSWGDGKDGYTF.

In nucleotides, the CDR3 is TGTGCCAGCGGGGGCGGTTACAATGAGCAGTTCTTC. It yields the protein CASGGGYNEQFF. The chain couples TRBV12-3 or TRBV12-4 to TRBJ2-1; maybe TRBD1 (6 bases). The CDR3 totals 12 residues. V was trimmed by 8 bases and J by 4 bases, leaving 9 bases between them.

The J gene is TRBJ1-4, the V gene TRBV2; no clear D gene. Germline V CDR1 and CDR2: SNHLY, FYNNEI. This CDR3 is 14 amino acids long. Trimming stripped 8 bases from V and 7 bases from J, with 17 bases between. Written as DNA, the CDR3 is TGTGCCAGCGGTCTAGGACTTCCCCCTGAAAAACTGTTTTTT. As protein: CASGLGLPPEKLFF. The variable domain in full, completed from reference TRBV2 and TRBJ1-4, reads EPEVTQTPSHQVTQMGQEVILRCVPISNHLYFYWYRQILGQKVEFLVSFYNNEISEKSEIFDDQFSVERPDGSNFTLKIRSTKLEDSAMYFCASGLGLPPEKLFFGSGTQLSVL.

This chain connects TRBV29-1 to TRBJ1-3; 8 bases are shared with TRBD1. Trimming at V came to 7 bases and at J to 0 bases, leaving 8 bases not matched to a gene. CDR3 size: 15 residues. Germline V gene sequence: CDR1 SQVTM, CDR2 ANQGSEA. CDR3 sequence reads: CSDETGVGSGNTIYF. Written as DNA, the CDR3 is TGCAGCGATGAGACAGGGGTCGGCTCTGGAAACACCATATATTTT.

CDR3 sequence: CARDSRSGELFF. The CDR3 bases are TGTGCCCGGGACAGTAGGTCCGGGGAGCTGTTTTTT. The chain has TRBV30 and TRBJ2-2, with 7 bases aligning to TRBD1. CDR3 length: 12 amino acids. CDR1 and CDR2 from the germline V gene are GTSNPN and SVGIG (reference sequence). V was pared by 8 bases and J by 6 bases, with 6 bases of the junction left unmatched.

The rearrangement uses TRBV7-9 and TRBJ2-3; D perhaps matches TRBD2 (6 bases). There are 16 residues in the CDR3. V was cut by 1 base and J by 5 bases, with 16 bases left in between. The germline V gene has CDR1 SEHNR and CDR2 FQNEAQ (reference sequence). CDR3 nucleotides: TGTGCCAGCAGCTTAGTAGTCCTACCGGAGGGAGATACGCAGTATTTT. It specifies CASSLVVLPEGDTQYF.

The DNA of the CDR3 is TGTGCCAGCAGCTTCGGGGGAGATGGGCCCCAGCATTTT. This translates into CASSFGGDGPQHF. This chain uses TRBV5-5 with TRBJ1-5; maybe TRBD1 (5 bases). Germline V gene sequence: CDR1 SGHKS, CDR2 YYEKEE (reference sequence). CDR3 size: 13 residues. V lost 2 bases, J lost 9 bases, and 12 bases lay in between.